The 18 T cell receptor beta chains presented below share a single source sample, sequenced in a study of blood T cells in healthy people across ages. The authors ran a second PCR of roughly 6 to 12 cycles using a sample-barcoded 5' primer and a J-beta primer mix. TCRdb independently ran MiXCR on the 5' RACE reads; one entry per CDR3 protein. Of roughly 1.7 million distinct CDR3 sequences listed, approximately 32% are singletons. The source material was blood. These receptors were taken from a woman aged 25 to 39 in good health.

V gene TRBV20-1 combines with J gene TRBJ1-5, with D uncertain. V was pared by 6 bases and J by 5 bases, with 20 bases between. This CDR3 spans 15 amino acids. Germline CDR1 reads DFQATT; CDR2 reads SNEGSKA (reference sequence). This chain's CDR3 is CSASPSGLFDQPQHF. The CDR3 coding sequence is TGCAGTGCAAGCCCTTCCGGACTCTTCGATCAGCCCCAGCATTTT.

In this sample, this clonotype turned up many times. The J gene is TRBJ2-5, the V gene TRBV9; TRBD1 is a possible D gene (6 bases). Germline V gives CDR1 SGDLS, CDR2 YYNGEE. V was cut by 3 bases and J by 1 base, with 13 bases left in between. This CDR3 is 15 amino acids long. The DNA of the CDR3 is TGTGCCAGCAGCGGAGGGACACTTACCCAAGAGACCCAGTACTTC. It codes for CASSGGTLTQETQYF.

The genes are TRBV27 and TRBJ2-1; 7 bases match TRBD1. V lost 4 bases to trimming and J lost 1 base; unmatched junction nucleotides: 7. The germline V gene encodes CDR1 MNHEY and CDR2 SMNVEV (reference sequence). There are 16 residues in the CDR3. The CDR3 nucleotides are TGTGCCAGCAGTTCGACTACAGGGGATTCCTACAATGAGCAGTTCTTC. Protein: CASSSTTGDSYNEQFF.

This clonotype is a singleton in its sample. This chain uses TRBV29-1 with TRBJ2-5; unclear D gene. The J call is in doubt because the DNA end fits TRBJ2-7 better. This CDR3 region has 12 residues. Germline CDR1 SQVTM, CDR2 ANQGSEA. For the CDR3, the DNA is TGCAGCGTTGTGGGTGCCAACTACGAGCAGTACTTC. Protein: CSVVGANYEQYF.

The chain links TRBV20-1 to TRBJ2-3; D ambiguous. The V gene's germline CDR1 is DFQATT and CDR2 SNEGSKA (reference sequence). The CDR3 is made up of 12 amino acids. Trimming took 8 bases from V and 4 from J, leaving 13 bases between them. CDR3 coding DNA: TGCAGTAAGAGACACCGACCAGATACGCAGTATTTT. Amino acids: CSKRHRPDTQYF.

The chain combines TRBV27 with TRBJ2-2; no reliable D call. Germline values: CDR1 MNHEY, CDR2 SMNVEV (reference sequence). The CDR3 is 13 amino acids. The germline V and J ends were trimmed by 5 bases and 0 bases, with 4 bases remaining between them. CDR3 in amino acids: CASSPANTGELFF. Written as DNA, the CDR3 is TGTGCCAGCAGTCCCGCGAACACCGGGGAGCTGTTTTTT.

This clonotype was observed a few times. This rearrangement joins TRBV20-1 to TRBJ2-3; weak D call: TRBD2 (6 bases). The germline gives CDR1 DFQATT, CDR2 SNEGSKA (reference sequence). The V and J ends lost 0 bases and 4 bases respectively, with 11 bases between them. This CDR3 has 14 amino acids. CDR3 region: CSARELGGADTQYF. CDR3 nucleotide sequence: TGCAGTGCTAGAGAGTTGGGGGGAGCAGATACGCAGTATTTT.

Many counts were recorded for this clonotype. The rearrangement uses TRBV4-1 and TRBJ2-3; no clear D gene. The germline CDR1 and CDR2 sequences are MGHRA and YSYEKL. V lost 0 bases, J lost 3 bases, and 13 bases lay in between. The CDR3 has 16 residues. CDR3 in amino acids: CASSQEGWASTDTQYF. In DNA form, the CDR3 reads TGCGCCAGCAGCCAAGAGGGCTGGGCTAGTACAGATACGCAGTATTTT.

DNA for the CDR3: TGTGCCAGCAGCTTGACGGGACTAGCGGGTACTGAGCAGTTCTTC. Translating it yields CASSLTGLAGTEQFF. This rearrangement joins TRBV11-1 to TRBJ2-1; 12 bases match TRBD2. With 3 bases clipped from V and 9 bases from J, the junction kept 6 bases outside the gene matches. The CDR3 covers 15 residues. Germline CDR1 reads SGHAT; CDR2 reads FQDESV (reference sequence).

This chain joins TRBV6-6 and TRBJ2-7; no definite D call. The CDR3 consists of 14 residues. Germline-derived CDR1 and CDR2 are MNHNY and SVGAGI (reference sequence). Trimming shortened V by 7 bases and J by 5 bases, and 18 bases separated the two germline ends. The CDR3 loop is CASTHSWGSDEQYF. The DNA for the CDR3 is TGTGCCAGCACTCACAGTTGGGGTTCTGACGAGCAGTACTTC.

The DNA for the CDR3 is TGTGCCAGCAGCCAAGTTGGTAGCGGGATTGAGCAGTTCTTC. This codes for CASSQVGSGIEQFF. This chain connects TRBV14 to TRBJ2-1; 8 bases align to TRBD2. CDR1 SGHDN and CDR2 FVKESK come from the germline V gene. The CDR3 consists of 14 residues. The J segment lost 9 bases and the V segment lost 1 base, leaving 5 bases of the junction unmatched.

The chain links TRBV3-1 to TRBJ2-2, with D perhaps being TRBD1 or TRBD2 (6 bases each). Germline V lookup: CDR1 LGHDT, CDR2 YNNKEL (reference sequence). The length of the CDR3 is 15 residues. V lost 5 bases to trimming and J lost 0 bases, with 10 bases between them. DNA of the CDR3: TGTGCCAGCAGCGCGGGACACACGAACACCGGGGAGCTGTTTTTT. Protein product: CASSAGHTNTGELFF.

A note on this clonotype: This may stem from a read error, because a much larger clone lies one nucleotide away. This chain links TRBV12-3 or TRBV12-4 with TRBJ2-7, with D tentatively TRBD1 (6 bases). This CDR3 has 15 residues. Here the CDR3 reads CAGSSQDSIRHEQYF. In DNA, the CDR3 is TGTGCCGGCAGTTCGCAGGACAGCATACGCCACGAGCAGTACTTC.

This clonotype appeared a few times. The chain couples TRBV2 to TRBJ2-4; 8 bases line up with TRBD2. With V trimmed by 3 bases and J by 9 bases, 19 bases remained unmatched. CDR3 size: 18 residues. Germline CDR1 and CDR2: SNHLY and FYNNEI. The CDR3 spells CASSERYGSGASLGIQYF. The CDR3 DNA sequence: TGTGCCAGCAGTGAGCGGTATGGTAGCGGGGCGTCCTTAGGCATTCAGTACTTC.

This clonotype was recorded a few times. The chain joins TRBV29-1 to TRBJ2-3, with a possible D match to TRBD2 (5 bases). The length of the CDR3 is 17 residues. V was clipped by 2 bases and J by 3 bases, with 21 bases between them. The germline CDR1 and CDR2 sequences are SQVTM and ANQGSEA. As DNA, the CDR3 is TGCAGCGTTGAACCCAGGAGGCTAGTCTTTGGAACAGATACGCAGTATTTT. Protein sequence: CSVEPRRLVFGTDTQYF.

The genes are TRBV27 and TRBJ1-5; the match to TRBD1 covers 8 bases. Germline-derived CDR1 and CDR2 are MNHEY and SMNVEV (reference sequence). The CDR3 loop spans 17 amino acids. The J segment lost 0 bases and the V segment lost 5 bases, leaving 9 bases of the junction unmatched. The CDR3 sequence is CASSPYGTGNSNQPQHF. CDR3 DNA: TGTGCCAGCAGTCCTTACGGGACAGGAAATAGCAATCAGCCCCAGCATTTT.

The chain carries TRBV6-1 and TRBJ2-3, with D uncertain. This CDR3 has 15 amino acids. Looked up from germline, CDR1 is MNHNS and CDR2 is SASEGT. V lost 1 base to trimming and J lost 11 bases, with 19 bases between them. The CDR3 DNA reads as TGTGCCAGCAGTGAAGTTACAGACGGTAGTGTTAAGCAGTATTTT. Encoded protein: CASSEVTDGSVKQYF.

This chain connects TRBV4-1 to TRBJ2-1, with TRBD1 matching 7 bases. Germline V CDR1 and CDR2: MGHRA, YSYEKL. The V and J ends lost 3 bases and 7 bases, in that order; junction bases with no gene match: 12. The CDR3 loop spans 16 amino acids. In DNA form, the CDR3 reads TGCGCCAGCAGCCAGCCTCCCCGGGACAGACTGAATGAGCAGTTCTTC. Its protein product is CASSQPPRDRLNEQFF.